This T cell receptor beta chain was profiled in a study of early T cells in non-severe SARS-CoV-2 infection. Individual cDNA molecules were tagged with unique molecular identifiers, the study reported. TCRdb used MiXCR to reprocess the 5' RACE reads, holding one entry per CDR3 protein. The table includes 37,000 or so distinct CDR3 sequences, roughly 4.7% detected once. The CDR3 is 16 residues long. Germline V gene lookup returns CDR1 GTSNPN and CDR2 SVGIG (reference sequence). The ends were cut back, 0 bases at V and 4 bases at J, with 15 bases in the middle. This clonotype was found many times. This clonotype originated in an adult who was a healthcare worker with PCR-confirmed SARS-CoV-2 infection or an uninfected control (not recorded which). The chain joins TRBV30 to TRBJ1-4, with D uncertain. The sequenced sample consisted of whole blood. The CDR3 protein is CAWSVPVGGVNEKLFF. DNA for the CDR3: TGTGCCTGGAGTGTACCAGTGGGAGGAGTTAATGAAAAACTGTTTTTT.